Listed below are T cell receptor beta chains from one sample, sequenced in a study of T cell responses to AZD1222 COVID-19 vaccine. TCRdb's table, derived via immunoSEQ multiplex PCR, lists solely in-frame clones and lacks some. The sample has roughly 150,000 clones; around nine tenths are singletons. The sequencing used peripheral blood, collected on day 0 of AZD1222 vaccination. These receptors all stem from an adult in good health. The CDR3 runs from the conserved cysteine through the conserved F or W. The D gene is left open where the match is weak.

CDR3aa: CASIGSAYEQYF
j_gene: TRBJ2-7
v_gene: TRBV2
d_gene: NA

CDR3aa: CASSYGGAGDETQYF
j_gene: TRBJ2-5
v_gene: TRBV6-6
d_gene: TRBD2

CDR3aa: CASRGTGRSSSSTEAFF
j_gene: TRBJ1-1
v_gene: TRBV2
d_gene: TRBD1

CDR3aa: CAISKKAGEGYNEQFF
j_gene: TRBJ2-1
v_gene: TRBV10-3
d_gene: TRBD2

CDR3aa: CASSLNPVPYGYTF
j_gene: TRBJ1-2
v_gene: TRBV27
d_gene: NA

CDR3aa: CASSIQGAETQYF
j_gene: TRBJ2-5
v_gene: TRBV12-3/TRBV12-4
d_gene: TRBD1

CDR3aa: CASSLVAAYGYTF
j_gene: TRBJ1-2
v_gene: TRBV13
d_gene: NA

CDR3aa: CASSLGQGLGGYTF
j_gene: TRBJ1-2
v_gene: TRBV5-1
d_gene: TRBD1

CDR3aa: CASSQDPYSNQPQHF
j_gene: TRBJ1-5
v_gene: TRBV4-1
d_gene: NA

CDR3aa: CASSLTAQYGYTF
j_gene: TRBJ1-2
v_gene: TRBV12-3/TRBV12-4
d_gene: NA

CDR3aa: CASSQGLAGGPSEQFF
j_gene: TRBJ2-1
v_gene: TRBV4-3
d_gene: TRBD2

CDR3aa: CASSPTESNQPQHF
j_gene: TRBJ1-5
v_gene: TRBV18
d_gene: NA

CDR3aa: CASAPTEAGEQYF
j_gene: TRBJ2-7
v_gene: TRBV12-3/TRBV12-4
d_gene: NA

CDR3aa: CASSLATGNYGYTF
j_gene: TRBJ1-2
v_gene: TRBV5-4
d_gene: NA

CDR3aa: CSASRGPFDTEAFF
j_gene: TRBJ1-1
v_gene: TRBV20-1
d_gene: NA

CDR3aa: CSARVAEQYF
j_gene: TRBJ2-7
v_gene: TRBV20-1
d_gene: NA

CDR3aa: CASSGGGSADTQYF
j_gene: TRBJ2-3
v_gene: TRBV2
d_gene: NA

CDR3aa: CASSLVRVGGTINYGYTF
j_gene: TRBJ1-2
v_gene: TRBV7-2
d_gene: NA

CDR3aa: CASSIVWIDGVSNEKLFF
j_gene: TRBJ1-4
v_gene: TRBV19
d_gene: NA

CDR3aa: CASTGGVGNQPQHF
j_gene: TRBJ1-5
v_gene: TRBV19
d_gene: TRBD1

CDR3aa: CASRERGSGEKLFF
j_gene: TRBJ1-4
v_gene: TRBV28
d_gene: NA

CDR3aa: CASSLSTWASGRRTDTQYF
j_gene: TRBJ2-3
v_gene: TRBV27
d_gene: TRBD2

CDR3aa: CASSLVSTNEQFF
j_gene: TRBJ2-1
v_gene: TRBV13
d_gene: NA

CDR3aa: CASSLGSYTYEQYF
j_gene: TRBJ2-7
v_gene: TRBV5-6
d_gene: NA

CDR3aa: CAISEFAGQSTNYGYTF
j_gene: TRBJ1-2
v_gene: TRBV10-3
d_gene: TRBD1

CDR3aa: CASSPRQGANTGELFF
j_gene: TRBJ2-2
v_gene: TRBV5-1
d_gene: TRBD1

CDR3aa: CASSAQRVGKNIQYF
j_gene: TRBJ2-4
v_gene: TRBV2
d_gene: NA

CDR3aa: CASSKDSSTDTQYF
j_gene: TRBJ2-3
v_gene: TRBV6-4
d_gene: NA

CDR3aa: CASSYVTRGPETQYF
j_gene: TRBJ2-5
v_gene: TRBV6-2/TRBV6-3
d_gene: NA

CDR3aa: CASRARLAENYEQYF
j_gene: TRBJ2-7
v_gene: TRBV28
d_gene: TRBD2

CDR3aa: CASSLPTDQETQYF
j_gene: TRBJ2-5
v_gene: TRBV7-9
d_gene: NA

CDR3aa: CSVGTSGSRYEQYF
j_gene: TRBJ2-7
v_gene: TRBV29-1
d_gene: TRBD2

CDR3aa: CASQTGQGAQPQHF
j_gene: TRBJ1-5
v_gene: TRBV19
d_gene: TRBD1

CDR3aa: CASSFGQQNNYGYTF
j_gene: TRBJ1-2
v_gene: TRBV5-6
d_gene: NA

CDR3aa: CATSDSKQGELQPQHF
j_gene: TRBJ1-5
v_gene: TRBV24-1
d_gene: NA

CDR3aa: CASSIPLGDSNEQFF
j_gene: TRBJ2-1
v_gene: TRBV19
d_gene: TRBD1

CDR3aa: CASTKTMNTGELFF
j_gene: TRBJ2-2
v_gene: TRBV6-5
d_gene: NA

CDR3aa: CASSPTRLLQETQYF
j_gene: TRBJ2-5
v_gene: TRBV10-1
d_gene: NA

CDR3aa: CASSQSTGTGEEKLFF
j_gene: TRBJ1-4
v_gene: TRBV4-2
d_gene: TRBD1

CDR3aa: CASSIGVGGELYNEQFF
j_gene: TRBJ2-1
v_gene: TRBV19
d_gene: NA

CDR3aa: CSVRPGQMNTEAFF
j_gene: TRBJ1-1
v_gene: TRBV29-1
d_gene: TRBD1

CDR3aa: CASSQASSYEQYF
j_gene: TRBJ2-7
v_gene: TRBV4-3
d_gene: NA

CDR3aa: CASSQDRSGWPGANVLTF
j_gene: TRBJ2-6
v_gene: TRBV4-3
d_gene: NA

CDR3aa: CASSRTGFEQFF
j_gene: TRBJ2-1
v_gene: TRBV3-1/TRBV3-2
d_gene: TRBD1

CDR3aa: CASSQDRGNTIYF
j_gene: TRBJ1-3
v_gene: TRBV4-3
d_gene: NA

CDR3aa: CASSLSVGGGETQYF
j_gene: TRBJ2-5
v_gene: TRBV27
d_gene: NA

CDR3aa: CASSIVGSGTYEQYF
j_gene: TRBJ2-7
v_gene: TRBV19
d_gene: TRBD2

CDR3aa: CASSLALGGQGGYAFF
j_gene: TRBJ1-1
v_gene: TRBV7-9
d_gene: NA

CDR3aa: CASSLSGSSNQPQHF
j_gene: TRBJ1-5
v_gene: TRBV7-8
d_gene: NA

CDR3aa: CASRPDRVTTEAFF
j_gene: TRBJ1-1
v_gene: TRBV6-5
d_gene: TRBD1

CDR3aa: CASRAGTGYSPLHF
j_gene: TRBJ1-6
v_gene: TRBV28
d_gene: TRBD1

CDR3aa: CASSSDRDTEAFF
j_gene: TRBJ1-1
v_gene: TRBV28
d_gene: TRBD1

CDR3aa: CASSSLGGPYGYTF
j_gene: TRBJ1-2
v_gene: TRBV7-8
d_gene: NA

CDR3aa: CASSLRQASTDTQYF
j_gene: TRBJ2-3
v_gene: TRBV7-2
d_gene: NA